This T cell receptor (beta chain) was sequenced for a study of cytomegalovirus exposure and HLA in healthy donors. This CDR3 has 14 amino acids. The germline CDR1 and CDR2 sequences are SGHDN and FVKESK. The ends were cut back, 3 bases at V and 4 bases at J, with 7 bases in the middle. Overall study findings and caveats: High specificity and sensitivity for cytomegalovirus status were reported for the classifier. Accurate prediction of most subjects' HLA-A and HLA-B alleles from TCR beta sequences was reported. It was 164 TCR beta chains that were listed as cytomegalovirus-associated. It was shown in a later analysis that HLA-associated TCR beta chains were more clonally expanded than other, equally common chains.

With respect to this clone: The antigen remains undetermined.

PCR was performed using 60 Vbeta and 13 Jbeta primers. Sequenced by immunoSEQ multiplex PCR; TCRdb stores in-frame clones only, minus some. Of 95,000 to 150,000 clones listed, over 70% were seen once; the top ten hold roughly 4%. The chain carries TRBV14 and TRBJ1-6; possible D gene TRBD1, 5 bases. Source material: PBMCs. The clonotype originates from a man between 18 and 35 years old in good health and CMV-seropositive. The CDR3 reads CASSQGLYNSPLHF. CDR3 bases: TGTGCCAGCAGCCAGGGACTGTATAATTCACCCCTCCACTTT.